These 24 T cell receptor beta chains share one sample of origin, sequenced in a study of vaccination and CD4 T cells after COVID-19. Documented treatment: approximately nine-day PBMC culture with coronavirus spike peptide pools or control peptides (ViraFEST assay). It was before the COVID-19 pandemic (2011-2018) that the unexposed donor's CD4+ T cells were collected. The study sequenced cultured CD4+ T cell DNA using the Oncomine TCR Beta short-read assay. Investigators isolated genomic DNA from cultured CD4+ T cells. From the PCR reads, TCRdb called clonotypes with MiXCR, one entry per CDR3 protein. The data contain some 12,000 distinct CDR3 sequences, under 35% of them singletons. Their antigen targets remain unknown. The sequenced sample consisted of CD4+ T cells from blood, cultured in vitro. The receptors were sampled from a human donor in good health.

The sample holds a few counts of this clonotype. The CDR3 sequence: CAWTESSHQPQHF. The CDR3 bases are TGTGCCTGGACAGAATCCTCTCACCAGCCCCAGCATTTT. The chain links TRBV30 to TRBJ1-5; D is undetermined. The CDR3 consists of 13 residues. Trimming pared 4 bases from V and 7 bases from J, leaving 14 bases between. Looked up from germline, CDR1 is GTSNPN and CDR2 is SVGIG (reference sequence).

Within the sample, this clonotype is medium-sized. This chain links TRBV27 with TRBJ1-5; no firm D call. Trimming pared 5 bases from V and 4 bases from J, leaving 9 bases between. Looked up from germline, CDR1 is MNHEY and CDR2 is SMNVEV (reference sequence). The CDR3 length is 13 residues. The CDR3 DNA reads TGTGCCAGCAGTCCAAGGGTTAATCAGCCCCAGCATTTT. Protein: CASSPRVNQPQHF.

The CDR3, as DNA: TGTGCCAGTAGTATAGTTAAGGGGGAAACTGAAGCTTTCTTT. The encoded protein is CASSIVKGETEAFF. The chain has TRBV19 and TRBJ1-1; a possible D gene is TRBD1 (6 bases). The CDR3 has 14 amino acids. V was pared by 1 base and J by 5 bases, with 11 bases between. The germline CDR1 and CDR2 sequences are LNHDA and SQIVND (reference sequence). The complete variable domain, with remaining parts taken from reference TRBV19 and TRBJ1-1, reads DGGITQSPKYLFRKEGQNVTLSCEQNLNHDAMYWYRQDPGQGLRLIYYSQIVNDFQKGDIAEGYSVSREKKESFPLTVTSAQKNPTAFYLCASSIVKGETEAFFGQGTRLTVV.

The chain couples TRBV6-1 to TRBJ1-6; 7 nucleotides align to TRBD1. The CDR3 length is 14 residues. Germline CDR1 is MNHNS and CDR2 is SASEGT. Trimming took 10 bases from V and 9 from J; bases not matched to a gene: 12. In DNA, the CDR3 is TGTGCCACCAGGATGAGGGGGCGCTCTTCACCCCTCCACTTT. This translates into CATRMRGRSSPLHF.

This clonotype was counted only a few times. CDR3 residues: CASSYILVGVGGTQYF. CDR3 nucleotides: TGTGCCAGCAGTTACATCCTTGTGGGAGTAGGGGGTACGCAGTATTTT. The chain has TRBV6-2 or TRBV6-3 and TRBJ2-3; the D gene is possibly TRBD1 (6 bases). Trimming cost V 2 bases and J 8 bases, with 20 bases left between them. The CDR3 contains 16 residues. CDR1 and CDR2 from the germline V gene are MNHEY and SVGEGT.

The chain is built from TRBV12-3 or TRBV12-4 and TRBJ2-7; D gene uncertain. Trimming left V 2 bases short and J 3 bases short, with 11 bases between. The CDR3 runs to 14 residues. The CDR3 reads CASSLSWPSYEQYF. DNA for the CDR3: TGTGCCAGCAGTTTAAGTTGGCCAAGCTACGAGCAGTACTTC.

The CDR3 sequence: CASSSPRGSNYGYTF. The DNA for the CDR3 is TGTGCCAGCAGCTCCCCCCGGGGATCTAACTATGGCTACACCTTC. This chain connects TRBV11-2 to TRBJ1-2; D ambiguous. The ends were cut back, 4 bases at V and 0 bases at J, with 12 bases in the middle. The germline V gene has CDR1 SGHAT and CDR2 FQNNGV. The CDR3 covers 15 residues.

The table lists this clonotype with a count of one. The V call is TRBV18, the J call TRBJ1-1; D is unclear. The CDR3 spans 13 residues. In germline, CDR1 is KGHSH, CDR2 LQKENI. V was shortened by 3 bases and J by 0 bases, with 5 bases between the two germline ends. The CDR3 sequence is CASSPYMNTEAFF. The DNA for the CDR3 is TGTGCCAGCTCACCGTATATGAACACTGAAGCTTTCTTT.

The V call is TRBV7-3, the J call TRBJ2-1; D is undetermined. Germline loops: CDR1 SGHTA, CDR2 FQGTGA. V was trimmed by 2 bases and J by 0 bases, leaving 11 bases between them. This CDR3 region has 16 residues. In nucleotides, the CDR3 is TGTGCCAGCAGCTTAGGCGGTGCCAGCTCCTACAATGAGCAGTTCTTC. It codes for CASSLGGASSYNEQFF.

The DNA of the CDR3 is TGCGCCAGCGGACGAGACAGGGGAGTGGGTGGCTACACCTTC. Translation: CASGRDRGVGGYTF. V gene TRBV5-1 combines with J gene TRBJ1-2, with 8 bases that match TRBD1. CDR3 length equals 14 residues. CDR1 and CDR2 (germline): SGHRS, YFSETQ. After removal of 7 bases from V and 7 bases from J, the junction contained 12 bases not matched to a gene.

This clonotype has just a few counts. CDR3: CASRLTGMYEQYF. The CDR3 DNA reads as TGTGCCAGCAGATTGACAGGAATGTACGAGCAGTACTTC. This sequence joins TRBV27 and TRBJ2-7; perhaps TRBD1 as D (6 bases). Trimming removed 6 bases at V and 4 bases at J, with 13 bases between. This CDR3 is built from 13 residues. CDR1 is MNHEY, CDR2 SMNVEV, per germline (reference sequence).

With respect to this clonotype: Relative to the germline gene, one junction end is altered; a read error may explain this. CDR3 coding DNA: TGTGCCAGTAGCTTGTCTAGGACTAGCGGGAGCCATACGCAGTATTTT. It translates to CASSLSRTSGSHTQYF. The chain uses TRBV7-3 and TRBJ2-3, with 13 bases fitting TRBD2. CDR3 length: 16 amino acids. Per the germline V gene, CDR1 is SGHTA and CDR2 is FQGTGA. The full variable domain, in which reference TRBV7-3 and TRBJ2-3 provide the parts outside the CDR3, is GAGVSQTPSNKVTEKGKYVELRCDPISGHTALYWYRQSLGQGPEFLIYFQGTGAADDSGLPNDRFFAVRPEGSVSTLKIQRTERGDSAVYLCASSLSRTSGSHTQYFGPGTRLTVL.

CDR3 nucleotides: TGTGCCAGCAGCCAACAGGGGGCTCGTGCGGATGAGCAGTTCTTC. Translation: CASSQQGARADEQFF. The chain joins TRBV7-2 to TRBJ2-1; 9 bases agree with TRBD1. With 5 bases clipped from V and 8 bases from J, the junction kept 10 bases outside the gene matches. The V gene's germline CDR1 is SGHTA and CDR2 FQGNSA. The length of the CDR3 is 15 residues.

This clonotype was observed a few times. This sequence joins TRBV20-1 and TRBJ2-1; 9 nucleotides align to TRBD2. The CDR3 contains 15 residues. The V segment lost 0 bases and the J segment 9 bases; nucleotides outside the gene matches: 9. CDR1 is DFQATT and CDR2 is SNEGSKA in the germline V gene (reference sequence). The CDR3 here is CSARDSVAGVGEQFF. DNA of the CDR3: TGCAGTGCTAGAGATTCGGTAGCGGGAGTTGGTGAGCAGTTCTTC.

This clonotype has more than one count but fewer than ten. The genes are TRBV20-1 and TRBJ2-2; D unclear. Germline CDR1 and CDR2: DFQATT and SNEGSKA (reference sequence). The CDR3 loop spans 15 amino acids. Deletions cut 0 bases from V and 6 bases from J, with 14 bases between. CDR3 coding DNA: TGCAGTGCTAGAGATACCCCCCCACGGGCCGGGGAGCTGTTTTTT. Amino acids: CSARDTPPRAGELFF.

V and J are TRBV20-1 and TRBJ2-7, with a possible D match to TRBD1 (6 bases). V dropped 2 bases and J dropped 0 bases, with 20 bases sitting between them. The CDR3 spans 17 residues. CDR1 is DFQATT and CDR2 is SNEGSKA in the germline V gene (reference sequence). The CDR3 loop is CSARLIRRGTSSYEQYF. The DNA of the CDR3 is TGCAGTGCTAGATTAATCCGTAGGGGGACGAGCTCCTACGAGCAGTACTTC.

This chain uses TRBV25-1 with TRBJ1-1; TRBD1 is a possible D gene (6 bases). V gave up 6 bases and J gave up 2 bases, with 19 bases separating them. The CDR3 has 16 residues. Germline CDR1 reads MGHDK; CDR2 reads SYGVNS. CDR3 region: CASRGGEGVSNTEAFF. As DNA, the CDR3 is TGTGCCAGCAGGGGGGGGGAGGGGGTTTCTAACACTGAAGCTTTCTTT. The variable domain in full, with the rest retrieved from reference TRBV25-1 and TRBJ1-1, is EADIYQTPRYLVIGTGKKITLECSQTMGHDKMYWYQQDPGMELHLIHYSYGVNSTEKGDLSSESTVSRIRTEHFPLTLESARPSHTSQYLCASRGGEGVSNTEAFFGQGTRLTVV.

The chain combines TRBV2 with TRBJ2-5, with D perhaps TRBD2 (6 bases). The germline V gene has CDR1 SNHLY and CDR2 FYNNEI. Trimming took 4 bases from V and 5 from J, leaving 17 bases between them. This CDR3 has 15 amino acids. Written as DNA, the CDR3 is TGTGCCAGCAGTGTTTGGGACCTTGGGGGGGAGACCCAGTACTTC. Translation gives CASSVWDLGGETQYF.

This clonotype occurred a few times. CDR3 loop: CSARRVAGGGNEQYF. The CDR3 DNA sequence: TGCAGTGCTAGACGGGTAGCGGGAGGAGGAAACGAGCAGTACTTC. V usage is TRBV20-1 and J usage is TRBJ2-7; 10 bases line up with TRBD2. Trimming took 2 bases from V and 5 from J; bases not matched to a gene: 9. This CDR3 has 15 residues. Germline assignment: CDR1 DFQATT and CDR2 SNEGSKA (reference sequence).

A single count supports this clonotype. V is TRBV20-1 and J is TRBJ2-6, with a tentative D call TRBD2 (5 bases). The CDR3 runs 13 residues. Per the germline V gene, CDR1 is DFQATT and CDR2 is SNEGSKA (reference sequence). The CDR3 spells CSAAGSGANVLTF. For the CDR3, the DNA is TGCAGCGCTGCGGGCTCTGGGGCCAACGTCCTGACTTTC.

This CDR3 reads CASSVANEQFF. The CDR3 nucleotides read TGTGCCAGCTCGGTTGCGAATGAGCAGTTCTTC. The chain carries TRBV5-4 and TRBJ2-1, with D unclear. The CDR3 extends over 11 amino acids. Trimming pared 7 bases from V and 7 bases from J, leaving 9 bases between. Germline values: CDR1 SGHNT, CDR2 YYREEE (reference sequence).

This clonotype is deemed medium-sized. The chain recombines TRBV19 with TRBJ2-7, with 7 bases that match TRBD1. Germline CDR1 and CDR2: LNHDA and SQIVND (reference sequence). The CDR3 is 14 residues long. V shed 2 bases and J 4 bases; nucleotides not matched to a gene: 5. CDR3 sequence (DNA): TGTGCCAGTAGTATACCGGGACAGTATTACGAGCAGTACTTC. It translates to CASSIPGQYYEQYF. Full variable domain (outside the CDR3, taken from reference TRBV19 and TRBJ2-7): DGGITQSPKYLFRKEGQNVTLSCEQNLNHDAMYWYRQDPGQGLRLIYYSQIVNDFQKGDIAEGYSVSREKKESFPLTVTSAQKNPTAFYLCASSIPGQYYEQYFGPGTRLTVT.

In this sample, this clonotype turned up a few times. The chain has TRBV7-6 and TRBJ2-5; D is unclear. CDR1 and CDR2 from the germline V gene are SGHVS and FNYEAQ. V dropped 6 bases and J dropped 1 base, with 9 bases sitting between them. CDR3 length equals 13 residues. The CDR3 protein is CASRQNSQETQYF. As DNA, the CDR3 is TGTGCCAGCAGACAGAACTCCCAAGAGACCCAGTACTTC. Full variable domain (remainder filled in from reference TRBV7-6 and TRBJ2-5): GAGVSQSPRYKVTKRGQDVALRCDPISGHVSLYWYRQALGQGPEFLTYFNYEAQQDKSGLPNDRFSAERPEGSISTLTIQRTEQRDSAMYRCASRQNSQETQYFGPGTRLLVL.

This chain uses TRBV4-2 with TRBJ2-7; D gene ambiguous. Germline V gene lookup returns CDR1 LGHNA and CDR2 YNFKEQ. Trimming left V 1 base short and J 4 bases short, with 8 bases between. The CDR3 is 13 amino acids. CDR3 in amino acids: CASSQVKAYEQYF. The CDR3 DNA reads TGTGCCAGCAGCCAAGTGAAAGCGTACGAGCAGTACTTC.